This T cell receptor (beta chain) stems from a study of T cells in Graves' hyperthyroidism and ophthalmopathy. This clonotype came up many times. The source material, RNA transcripts, was used to amplify TCR beta CDR3 regions. The study used the HTBI primer set for a first-round RT-PCR of the TCR CDR3. Via MiXCR, TCRdb re-called the multiplex PCR reads, giving one row per CDR3 protein. This repertoire shows more than 300,000 distinct CDR3 sequences, around 20% found once; its top ten account for 40%. V gave up 0 bases and J gave up 4 bases, with 17 bases separating them. CDR3 length: 17 amino acids. Germline V gene sequence: CDR1 MNHNY, CDR2 SVGAGI (reference sequence).

The sequenced sample was blood. The origin of this receptor is a man younger than 35 with Graves' ophthalmopathy. The chain uses TRBV6-6 and TRBJ2-3, with D possibly called TRBD1 or TRBD2 (5 bases each). As DNA, the CDR3 is TGTGCCAGCAGTTACTCGGGGCCGGGACGGCTGCCAGATACGCAGTATTTT. As protein: CASSYSGPGRLPDTQYF.